A selection of T cell receptor beta chains follows, all from one sample in a study of T cell responses to AZD1222 COVID-19 vaccine. Sequencing used immunoSEQ multiplex PCR; TCRdb keeps in-frame clones, though not all of them. The sample lists 180,000 or so clones, about nine tenths occurring once. The sample in question was peripheral blood, obtained 28 days after the second AZD1222 dose. These TCRs come from an adult who received the AZD1222 COVID-19 vaccine. CDR3s leave out the opening cysteine and the closing phenylalanine or tryptophan. The order of the fields is V gene, clone size, CDR3 protein. Expanded clones get a size class; other rows say once, few or many, or leave the size out.

V: TRBV3-1/TRBV3-2; size: -; CDR3: ASSQIGTGSSGANVLT
V: TRBV18; size: -; CDR3: ASSPSTGGNYGYT
V: TRBV28; size: -; CDR3: ASRTGTVNTEAF
V: TRBV4-1; size: -; CDR3: ASSQDSPGSGLAKNIQY
V: TRBV3-1/TRBV3-2; size: -; CDR3: ASSQLLSGQGTNTGELF
V: TRBV19; size: once; CDR3: ASSMAGTYEQY
V: TRBV18; size: -; CDR3: ASRYKTSGTDTQY
V: TRBV18; size: -; CDR3: ASSPRRSGGAPDTQY
V: TRBV6-2/TRBV6-3; size: -; CDR3: ASSYPVITYEQY
V: TRBV7-3; size: -; CDR3: ASSTEPTRSNTGELF
V: TRBV6-5; size: -; CDR3: ASARDLGVYEQY
V: TRBV19; size: once; CDR3: ASSASRTGELF
V: TRBV3-1/TRBV3-2; size: once; CDR3: ASSLPPGTGVSFSGNTIY
V: TRBV7-2; size: -; CDR3: ASSLTDWGGGYGTDTQY
V: TRBV29-1; size: -; CDR3: SVRTGSNTEAF
V: TRBV6-5; size: -; CDR3: ASRQGFNEQY
V: TRBV5-5; size: once; CDR3: ASSSEQGKGGPQH
V: TRBV18; size: -; CDR3: ASSPSVESNQPQH
V: TRBV5-1; size: -; CDR3: ASSLEGTGVGNEQF
V: TRBV10-2; size: -; CDR3: ASSVRGKETQY
V: TRBV11-2; size: -; CDR3: ASSPLRDRRNNEQF
V: TRBV7-9; size: once; CDR3: ASSISTGVILYNEQF
V: TRBV9; size: -; CDR3: ASSAGQGYTEAF
V: TRBV5-1; size: -; CDR3: ASSLLTGGTTEAF
V: TRBV4-3; size: -; CDR3: ASSQDLAQRDNEQF
V: TRBV7-2; size: once; CDR3: ASSLDIDTGELF
V: TRBV10-3; size: -; CDR3: AISESEGDSGAEKLF
V: TRBV4-1; size: -; CDR3: ASSPLWGESYEQY
V: TRBV7-2; size: -; CDR3: ASSTRLAGGPGELF
V: TRBV6-5; size: -; CDR3: ASSHPPELRGYT
V: TRBV2; size: -; CDR3: ASSAGGSSYNSPLH
V: TRBV6-5; size: -; CDR3: ASRGALSYNEQF
V: TRBV11-3; size: -; CDR3: ASSPGLNTEAF
V: TRBV7-2; size: -; CDR3: ASSLQGFGYT
V: TRBV5-5; size: -; CDR3: ASSRERQGYT